This is a list of T cell receptor beta chains from one sample in a study of T-cell memory formation after mild COVID-19. Each CDR3 protein gets one entry after TCRdb re-called the 5' RACE reads with MiXCR. The sample yields under 300,000 distinct CDR3 sequences, 7.5% to 9.5% seen once. Sequences were obtained from PBMCs or a T cell subset sorted from them (not recorded which). These receptors came from a man aged 18 to 35 who had mild COVID-19 (a few samples of this study predate the infection). Cell type and time point are not known. CDR3s include the opening cysteine and the closing phenylalanine or tryptophan. The D gene is left open where the match is weak. A clone size is listed for some rows: how often the clone was seen (once, few, many), or a class if it is expanded.

>NA|TRBJ1-5|NA|15|TRBV2
TGTGCCAGCAGCGCAGGACAGTCCCCATTTTATCCCCAGCATTTT
CASSAGQSPFYPQHF
>TRBD2|TRBJ2-1|few|17|TRBV29-1
TGCAGCGTTGGTTCTACTAGCGGGGGGGCAGGCTACAATGAGCAGTTCTTC
CSVGSTSGGAGYNEQFF
>NA|TRBJ1-5|few|15|TRBV30
TGTGCCTGGAGTGATATCCCAGGGATCAATCAGCCCCAGCATTTT
CAWSDIPGINQPQHF
>NA|TRBJ1-3|NA|15|TRBV7-3
TGTGCCAGCAGCCCAGGGAGTCCCTCTGGAAACACCATATATTTT
CASSPGSPSGNTIYF
>NA|TRBJ2-3|many|13|TRBV7-9
TGTGCCAGCAGCCCGGAAGGCACAGATACGCAGTATTTT
CASSPEGTDTQYF
>TRBD2|TRBJ2-3|few|19|TRBV5-1
TGCGCCAGCAGCTTGAGGGGCGGGGGGGCCGTACGAGGCACAGATACGCAGTATTTT
CASSLRGGGAVRGTDTQYF
>NA|TRBJ2-3|few|18|TRBV4-1
TGCGCCAGCAGCCAAGAGCCGCACCGCCGACCGGGTGGAGATACGCAGTATTTT
CASSQEPHRRPGGDTQYF
>NA|TRBJ2-3|few|13|TRBV20-1
TGCAGTGCTAGGACTGCTAGCACAGATACGCAGTATTTT
CSARTASTDTQYF
>NA|TRBJ2-5|NA|13|TRBV12-3/TRBV12-4
TGTGCCAGCAGTTTTGAGGGTTCGGGGACCCAGTACTTC
CASSFEGSGTQYF
>NA|TRBJ1-2|NA|15|TRBV6-5
TGTGCCAGCAGTTACATTGACAGGAACTCATATGGCTACACCTTC
CASSYIDRNSYGYTF
>NA|TRBJ2-5|few|13|TRBV5-1
TGCGCCAGCAGCTTGGCGGGGGATGAGACCCAGTACTTC
CASSLAGDETQYF
>NA|TRBJ1-5|NA|17|TRBV13
TGTGCCAGCAGCTTAGGCTCAGGGCCTTCTAGCAATCAGCCCCAGCATTTT
CASSLGSGPSSNQPQHF
>TRBD1|TRBJ1-4|many|17|TRBV4-3
TGCGCCAGCAGCCTAGACAGGACAGGGACTTATAATGAAAAACTGTTTTTT
CASSLDRTGTYNEKLFF
>NA|TRBJ1-1|few|16|TRBV18
TGTGCCAGCTCACCAGATCGTCAGTACATGAACACTGAAGCTTTCTTT
CASSPDRQYMNTEAFF
>NA|TRBJ2-5|many|13|TRBV20-1
TGCAGTGCTAGGGGTGGGGTACAAGAGACCCAGTACTTC
CSARGGVQETQYF
>TRBD1|TRBJ2-5|NA|15|TRBV28
TGTGCCAGCAGGTCCGACAGGGGGCTCATAGAGACCCAGTACTTC
CASRSDRGLIETQYF
>TRBD1|TRBJ2-3|few|16|TRBV6-5
TGTGCCAGCAGATCCCCCAGACAGGGGAGCACAGATACGCAGTATTTT
CASRSPRQGSTDTQYF
>NA|TRBJ1-4|few|15|TRBV4-1
TGCGCCAGCAGCTTCACAGGCTCAACTAATGAAAAACTGTTTTTT
CASSFTGSTNEKLFF
>NA|TRBJ1-2|few|13|TRBV12-3/TRBV12-4
TGTGCCAGCAGTTTAGTTCCAGGACAGCGCTACACCTTC
CASSLVPGQRYTF
>NA|TRBJ1-2|NA|14|TRBV5-1
TGCGCCAGCAGCTTGGCCAGCTCGGCAGATGGCTACACCTTC
CASSLASSADGYTF
>TRBD1|TRBJ2-3|NA|15|TRBV24-1
TGTGCCACCAGTCCCGGACAGGGGAAGCCAGATACGCAGTATTTT
CATSPGQGKPDTQYF
>TRBD2|TRBJ2-7|many|13|TRBV20-1
TGCAGTGCTGGTCGCGGGGGGGCAGGCGAGCAGTACTTC
CSAGRGGAGEQYF
>NA|TRBJ2-3|few|16|TRBV5-1
TGCGCCAGCAGCGGGGGGGACTGGGGGCGCGCAGATACGCAGTATTTT
CASSGGDWGRADTQYF
>NA|TRBJ1-5|NA|14|TRBV7-9
TGTGCCAGCAGCTTCTCCCGAGGGACGCAGCCCCAGCATTTT
CASSFSRGTQPQHF
>NA|TRBJ1-6|few|14|TRBV5-1
TGCGCCAGCAGCTCGGGGGACCGATATTCACCCCTCCACTTT
CASSSGDRYSPLHF
>TRBD1|TRBJ1-1|few|16|TRBV5-1
TGCGCCAGCAGCTCCGGACAGGGATTCGGGTACACTGAAGCTTTCTTT
CASSSGQGFGYTEAFF
>NA|TRBJ2-3|few|14|TRBV4-1
TGCGCCAGCAGCCAAGAGCGGGGCGGGGATACGCAGTATTTT
CASSQERGGDTQYF
>NA|TRBJ2-2|few|14|TRBV25-1
TGTGCCAGCAGAGGTCAGCAGACACTCGGGGAGCTGTTTTTT
CASRGQQTLGELFF
>NA|TRBJ1-6|few|20|TRBV7-2
TGTGCCAGCAGCCCTTTGCCCCAAGGTCGATTTATCTCCTATAATTCACCCCTCCACTTT
CASSPLPQGRFISYNSPLHF
>NA|TRBJ2-7|many|15|TRBV4-1
TGCGCCAGCAGCCAAGATTCGGGACCGTCCTACGAGCAGTACTTC
CASSQDSGPSYEQYF